These 14 T cell receptor beta chains were all obtained from the same sample, sequenced in a study of blood T cells in healthy people across ages. With a J-beta primer mix and a sample-barcoded 5' primer, a second PCR ran roughly 6 to 11 cycles. TCRdb passed the 5' RACE reads through MiXCR, listing each CDR3 protein once. Of about 780,000 distinct CDR3 sequences in the sample, 20% to 30% were seen once. Another study also made use of these data, one on T cells of mothers and their children.

The sequencing input was blood. The receptor set was obtained from a boy younger than 18 in good health.

The chain links TRBV3-1 to TRBJ2-7; TRBD2 agrees at 10 bases. Germline V gene sequence: CDR1 LGHDT, CDR2 YNNKEL (reference sequence). The ends lost 5 bases at V and 3 bases at J; junction bases unmatched: 16. The CDR3 spans 18 residues. The CDR3 loop is CASSSRLAGRLGSYEQYF. As DNA, the CDR3 is TGTGCCAGCAGCTCTCGACTAGCGGGCCGCTTAGGTAGCTACGAGCAGTACTTC.

This clonotype was seen just once. A much larger clone sits a single nucleotide away, making a read error possible. The chain carries TRBV5-1 and TRBJ2-5; TRBD2 aligns across 7 bases. Per the germline V gene, CDR1 is SGHRS and CDR2 is YFSETQ. V gave up 5 bases and J gave up 9 bases; unmatched junction bases: 10. The CDR3 is 13 residues long. In nucleotides, the CDR3 is TGCGCCAGCAGGCCCTGGGGCCGGGAGGCCCAGTACTTC. It codes for CASRPWGREAQYF.

This clonotype has only a few counts. The chain couples TRBV6-5 to TRBJ1-2, with D hard to call. Germline V gene lookup returns CDR1 MNHEY and CDR2 SVGAGI. The CDR3 is made up of 12 amino acids. Between the trimmed V and J ends, which lost 6 bases and 4 bases, there was a span of 9 bases. CDR3 coding DNA: TGTGCCAGCAGGCACGGCGTCTATGGCTACACCTTC. This sequence encodes CASRHGVYGYTF.

This clonotype showed up just a few times. This rearrangement joins TRBV6-6 to TRBJ1-5; tentative D call: TRBD1 (5 bases). Germline V gene lookup returns CDR1 MNHNY and CDR2 SVGAGI (reference sequence). With 5 bases removed from V and 4 bases from J, the gap between germline ends came to 18 bases. The CDR3 length is 16 residues. In DNA form, the CDR3 reads TGTGCCAGCAGTCTACCCGGGACCATGGGGAATCAGCCCCAGCATTTT. Translated, it gives CASSLPGTMGNQPQHF.

This chain joins TRBV3-1 and TRBJ2-5; D not certain. The CDR3 extends over 16 amino acids. CDR1 and CDR2 from the germline V gene are LGHDT and YNNKEL (reference sequence). V was cut by 0 bases and J by 1 base, with 12 bases left in between. As DNA, the CDR3 is TGTGCCAGCAGCCAAGATAGGACCAGTTTCCAAGAGACCCAGTACTTC. Encoded protein: CASSQDRTSFQETQYF.

This clonotype was recorded a few times. The chain employs TRBV20-1 and TRBJ2-1; D call uncertain. Germline V gene data show CDR1 as DFQATT and CDR2 as SNEGSKA (reference sequence). V was cut by 0 bases and J by 7 bases, with 4 bases left in between. The CDR3 totals 11 residues. The CDR3 sequence: CSARDQNEQFF. The CDR3 DNA sequence: TGCAGTGCTAGAGATCAGAATGAGCAGTTCTTC.

This clonotype came up a few times. The CDR3 end shows no conserved phenylalanine or tryptophan, and so a read error is likely. The rearrangement uses TRBV2 and TRBJ2-5; 10 bases map to TRBD1. V shed 4 bases and J 5 bases; nucleotides not matched to a gene: 10. From germline, CDR1 is SNHLY and CDR2 FYNNEI. This CDR3 has 16 residues. Here the CDR3 DNA reads TGTGCCAGCAGTGGACAGGGGGCGCTTCCAGGGGAGACCCAGTACGTC. Encoded protein: CASSGQGALPGETQYV.

V is TRBV2 and J is TRBJ2-5; D is unresolved. The tail of the sequence fits TRBJ2-7 better, so the J call may be wrong. Germline lookup yields CDR1 SNHLY and CDR2 FYNNEI. CDR3 length: 13 residues. CDR3 DNA sequence: TGTGCCAGCAGTGAATACACAGCCTACGAGCAGTACTTC. Its protein product is CASSEYTAYEQYF.

This chain uses TRBV28 with TRBJ1-2; D is unclear. From germline, CDR1 is MDHEN and CDR2 SYDVKM. With 9 bases removed from V and 4 bases from J, the gap between germline ends came to 21 bases. The CDR3 has 15 residues. The CDR3 loop reads CASHPQATGFYGYTF. CDR3 coding DNA: TGTGCCAGTCATCCCCAGGCGACCGGTTTCTATGGCTACACCTTC.

This chain joins TRBV11-2 and TRBJ2-5; no clear D gene. Judging by the DNA end, TRBJ2-7 fits better; the J call may be wrong. Germline V gene sequence: CDR1 SGHAT, CDR2 FQNNGV. This CDR3 region has 13 residues. The CDR3, as DNA: TGTGCCAGCACCCCATTTAACCGGGACGAGCAGTACTTC. Translating gives CASTPFNRDEQYF.

This clonotype appeared a few times. The V call is TRBV12-5, the J call TRBJ2-5; D is perhaps TRBD2 (7 bases). CDR3 length: 14 residues. The V gene's germline CDR1 is LGHNT and CDR2 FRNRAP. The V and J ends lost 6 bases and 5 bases respectively, with 16 bases between them. The CDR3 bases are TGTGCTAGTGGAAACGGGGGGCCCTTGGAGACCCAGTACTTC. It translates to CASGNGGPLETQYF.

This sequence joins TRBV2 and TRBJ2-5; possible D gene TRBD1, 6 bases. V was shortened by 1 base and J by 5 bases, with 14 bases between the two germline ends. Germline CDR1 is SNHLY and CDR2 is FYNNEI. CDR3 length: 15 residues. The CDR3 spells CASSEVGGGYETQYF. Written as DNA, the CDR3 is TGTGCCAGCAGTGAAGTGGGTGGGGGCTATGAGACCCAGTACTTC.

This chain uses TRBV28 with TRBJ2-1; D is tentatively TRBD1 or TRBD2 (5 bases each). This CDR3 spans 15 amino acids. The V and J ends lost 7 bases and 2 bases respectively, with 15 bases between them. In germline, CDR1 is MDHEN, CDR2 SYDVKM. CDR3 residues: CASTSGTGTYNEQFF. The CDR3 coding sequence is TGTGCCAGCACTTCAGGGACGGGGACCTACAATGAGCAGTTCTTC.

This chain joins TRBV4-1 and TRBJ2-5; no clear D. The germline CDR1 and CDR2 sequences are MGHRA and YSYEKL. The CDR3 extends over 14 amino acids. V dropped 1 base and J dropped 2 bases, with 8 bases sitting between them. DNA for the CDR3: TGCGCCAGCAGCCAAGTAGGAGCGCAAGAGACCCAGTACTTC. Translating it yields CASSQVGAQETQYF.